This T cell receptor beta chain was recorded in a study of cytotoxic CD8 clonotypes in ibrutinib-treated CLL. Study in general: Response sampling took place at median 12 months of treatment, range 6 to 36.

Germline CDR1 SEHNR, CDR2 FQNEAQ (reference sequence). V was pared by 5 bases and J by 8 bases, with 3 bases of the junction left unmatched. This CDR3 has 12 residues. The data were produced by immunoSEQ multiplex PCR, yet TCRdb's version contains in-frame clones alone and is incomplete. The sample holds hundreds of thousands of clones, roughly 70% seen once. This clone was observed many times. The sample consisted of PBMCs, taken after 24 months of ibrutinib treatment. The rearrangement uses TRBV7-9 and TRBJ2-1, with 7 bases that match TRBD2. The TCR was taken from a human donor with chronic lymphocytic leukemia. This CDR3 is CASSGSGDEQFF. The CDR3 coding sequence is TGTGCCAGCAGCGGCAGCGGGGATGAGCAGTTCTTC.